The 18 T cell receptor beta chains below were found in one sample sequenced in a study of beta chain features in type 1 diabetes. Expressed TCRB transcripts were sequenced because the isolated RNA had all been reverse transcribed beforehand. The assay was immunoSEQ multiplex PCR, and TCRdb's table has in-frame clones only and misses some. This table holds around 250,000 clones, about 30% found once. Sample: central memory CD4+ T cells from blood. The origin of the receptors is a man in his thirties or forties in good health.

This clone was seen a few times. The V and J genes are TRBV7-2 and TRBJ2-1; 7 nucleotides match TRBD2. The trim removed 2 bases at V and 3 bases at J, leaving 4 bases unmatched. CDR1 and CDR2 (germline): SGHTA, FQGNSA. The CDR3 length is 15 residues. Here the CDR3 reads CASSLSGNYYNEQFF. DNA of the CDR3: TGTGCCAGCAGCTTAAGCGGGAACTACTACAATGAGCAGTTCTTC.

This clone showed up just a few times. The chain joins TRBV5-4 to TRBJ2-1, with D unclear. Between the trimmed V and J ends, which lost 2 bases and 8 bases, there was a span of 14 bases. Per germline, CDR1 SGHNT and CDR2 YYREEE (reference sequence). This CDR3 region has 14 residues. The CDR3 region is CASSLSSASHEQFF. CDR3 DNA: TGTGCCAGCAGCTTATCAAGCGCCAGTCATGAGCAGTTCTTC. The full variable domain, completed using reference TRBV5-4 and TRBJ2-1, is ETGVTQSPTHLIKTRGQQVTLRCSSQSGHNTVSWYQQALGQGPQFIFQYYREEENGRGNFPPRFSGLQFPNYSSELNVNALELDDSALYLCASSLSSASHEQFFGPGTRLTVL.

V is TRBV30 and J is TRBJ2-2; D ambiguous. Between the trimmed V and J ends, which lost 2 bases and 1 base, there was a span of 5 bases. This CDR3 contains 13 residues. Germline values: CDR1 GTSNPN, CDR2 SVGIG (reference sequence). CDR3: CAWSSGNTGELFF. CDR3 bases: TGTGCCTGGAGTTCGGGGAACACCGGGGAGCTGTTTTTT.

The V gene is TRBV7-2, the J gene TRBJ1-1, with D maybe TRBD1 (5 bases). Germline V gives CDR1 SGHTA, CDR2 FQGNSA. V shed 5 bases and J shed 5 bases, with 18 bases lying between them. The CDR3 length is 15 residues. CDR3 residues: CASSPRDRPGTEAFF. The CDR3 DNA is TGTGCCAGCAGCCCCCGGGACCGCCCGGGAACTGAAGCTTTCTTT.

The sample holds a few counts of this clone. This chain connects TRBV11-2 to TRBJ1-2; D is perhaps TRBD1 (5 bases). Trimming took 3 bases from V and 8 from J, leaving 10 bases between them. The CDR3 totals 12 residues. CDR1 is SGHAT, CDR2 FQNNGV, per germline. The CDR3 sequence is CASSLGVPGYTF. CDR3 DNA sequence: TGTGCCAGCAGCTTGGGGGTCCCCGGCTACACCTTC.

The table lists this clone with a few counts. The chain carries TRBV18 and TRBJ1-1; a possible D gene is TRBD1 (6 bases). V lost 1 base to trimming and J lost 2 bases, with 14 bases between them. The V gene's germline CDR1 is KGHSH and CDR2 LQKENI. There are 16 residues in the CDR3. CDR3 in amino acids: CASSPRTAGGNTEAFF. CDR3 in DNA: TGTGCCAGCTCACCACGGACGGCCGGGGGCAACACTGAAGCTTTCTTT. Full variable domain (outside the CDR3, taken from reference TRBV18 and TRBJ1-1): NAGVMQNPRHLVRRRGQEARLRCSPMKGHSHVYWYRQLPEEGLKFMVYLQKENIIDESGMPKERFSAEFPKEGPSILRIQQVVRGDSAAYFCASSPRTAGGNTEAFFGQGTRLTVV.

The rearrangement uses TRBV9 and TRBJ2-3, with 9 bases aligning to TRBD1. Trimming removed 3 bases from V and 3 bases from J; junction bases left unmatched: 5. The germline V gene encodes CDR1 SGDLS and CDR2 YYNGEE. There are 15 residues in the CDR3. CDR3 in amino acids: CASSEQTGGTDTQYF. In DNA form, the CDR3 reads TGTGCCAGCAGCGAACAGACAGGGGGAACAGATACGCAGTATTTT.

In its sample, this clone was seen many times. This chain joins TRBV5-4 and TRBJ2-5; no definite D call. The V end was cut by 5 bases, the J end by 2 bases, with 4 bases between. Germline V gene sequence: CDR1 SGHNT, CDR2 YYREEE (reference sequence). CDR3 length: 11 amino acids. The CDR3 sequence is CASSQQETQYF. CDR3 coding DNA: TGTGCCAGCAGTCAACAAGAGACCCAGTACTTC.

In this sample, this clone turned up a few times. The gene calls are TRBV6-6 and TRBJ2-5; a possible D gene is TRBD1 (6 bases). V lost 6 bases and J 5 bases, leaving 16 bases between the germline ends. The CDR3 covers 14 residues. Germline CDR1 reads MNHNY; CDR2 reads SVGAGI (reference sequence). The CDR3 here is CASSTQGLVETQYF. CDR3 in DNA: TGTGCCAGCAGCACGCAGGGGCTAGTGGAGACCCAGTACTTC.

Comments on this clone: A read error is likely here: a far larger clone is one base away. This CDR3 is also generated by other DNA sequences in the sample. The chain has TRBV15 and TRBJ2-3; 11 bases agree with TRBD2. Germline-derived CDR1 and CDR2 are LNHNV and YYDKDF (reference sequence). CDR3 length: 18 residues. CDR3 in amino acids: CATSRARDIAGGPDTQYF. CDR3 coding DNA: TGTGCCACGAGCAGAGCGAGGGATATAGCGGGGGGGCCAGATACGCAGTATTTT.

In its sample, this clone was seen a few times. This chain joins TRBV29-1 and TRBJ2-1, with D possibly called TRBD1 or TRBD2 (5 bases each). The CDR3 runs to 13 residues. With 8 bases removed from V and 6 bases from J, the gap between germline ends came to 17 bases. Per germline, CDR1 SQVTM and CDR2 ANQGSEA. CDR3 nucleotides: TGCAGCCCCCGGGACCCACTCACCAATGAGCAGTTCTTC. As protein: CSPRDPLTNEQFF.

This clone was seen repeatedly, ten times or more. The sample contains more than one DNA sequence encoding this CDR3. In nucleotides, the CDR3 is TGTGCCAGCAGTGTTATTCGGGAGAATGAGCAGTTCTTC. Protein sequence: CASSVIRENEQFF. This sequence joins TRBV2 and TRBJ2-1; possibly TRBD2 for D (6 bases). CDR1 is SNHLY and CDR2 is FYNNEI in the germline V gene. CDR3 length: 13 residues. V lost 4 bases, J lost 7 bases, and 11 bases lay in between.

The rearrangement joins TRBV7-9 to TRBJ2-3, with 8 bases matching TRBD2. The CDR3 spans 15 residues. V dropped 2 bases and J dropped 3; count of bases not matched to a gene: 4. Germline CDR1 and CDR2: SEHNR and FQNEAQ (reference sequence). In DNA form, the CDR3 reads TGTGCCAGCAGCTTACTCGGACTAGCAACAGATACGCAGTATTTT. This sequence encodes CASSLLGLATDTQYF.

DNA of the CDR3: TGTGCCAGCAGTCCGGCGGGACTAGCGTCCTACGAGCAGTACTTC. Residues: CASSPAGLASYEQYF. The rearrangement links TRBV11-2 to TRBJ2-7; TRBD2 matches at 10 bases. CDR1 is SGHAT, CDR2 FQNNGV, per germline. The CDR3 runs 15 residues. V was pared by 6 bases and J by 1 base, with 6 bases of the junction left unmatched.

This chain uses TRBV4-3 with TRBJ2-3; D gene uncertain. V shed 1 base and J shed 6 bases, with 8 bases lying between them. The CDR3 is 13 amino acids. Per germline, CDR1 LGHNA and CDR2 YSLEER. The CDR3 DNA reads as TGCGCCAGCAGCCAAGTTGGGATGGATACGCAGTATTTT. As protein: CASSQVGMDTQYF.

This clone was seen a single time. The chain uses TRBV27 and TRBJ1-6; D unresolved. Trimming took 2 bases from V and 10 from J, leaving 12 bases between them. This CDR3 has 14 residues. CDR1 is MNHEY, CDR2 SMNVEV, per germline (reference sequence). The CDR3, as DNA: TGTGCCAGCAGTTTACTGGGAGAGGGCTCACCCCTCCACTTT. Protein: CASSLLGEGSPLHF.

V is TRBV30 and J is TRBJ2-1; D gene ambiguous. Trimming took 4 bases from V and 7 from J, leaving 17 bases between them. This CDR3 region has 14 residues. Per the germline V gene, CDR1 is GTSNPN and CDR2 is SVGIG (reference sequence). Here the CDR3 DNA reads TGTGCCTGGACCCCCCCTCCGGCCGGAAATGAGCAGTTCTTC. As protein: CAWTPPPAGNEQFF.

The V and J genes are TRBV9 and TRBJ1-4; 7 bases match TRBD1. Germline CDR1 and CDR2: SGDLS and YYNGEE. This CDR3 has 14 amino acids. J was trimmed by 8 bases and V by 5 bases; bases with no gene match: 9. The CDR3 region has the DNA TGTGCCAGCAGTATGACAGGGCAGCGAGAAAAACTGTTTTTT. It is translated as CASSMTGQREKLFF.